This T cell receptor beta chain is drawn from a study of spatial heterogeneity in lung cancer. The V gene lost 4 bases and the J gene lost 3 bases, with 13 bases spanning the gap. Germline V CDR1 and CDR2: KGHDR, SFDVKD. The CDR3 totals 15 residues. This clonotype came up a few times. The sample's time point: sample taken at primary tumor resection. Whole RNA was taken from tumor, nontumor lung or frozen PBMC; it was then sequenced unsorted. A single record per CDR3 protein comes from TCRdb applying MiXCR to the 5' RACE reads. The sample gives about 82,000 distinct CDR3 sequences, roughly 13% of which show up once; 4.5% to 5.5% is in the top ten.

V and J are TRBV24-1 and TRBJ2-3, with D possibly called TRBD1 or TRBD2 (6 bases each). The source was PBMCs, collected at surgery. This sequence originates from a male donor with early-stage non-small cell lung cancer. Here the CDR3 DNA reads TGTGCCACCAGTGACCCGGGGGACACGACAGATACGCAGTATTTT. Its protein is CATSDPGDTTDTQYF.